Listed here are 3 T cell receptor beta chains from one sample, sequenced in a study of blood T cell repertoires in COVID-19. Sequenced by immunoSEQ multiplex PCR; TCRdb stores in-frame clones only, minus some. The repertoire holds about 83,000 clones, with about 90% as singletons. The specimen sequenced was peripheral blood. These receptors were taken from a woman between 45 and 65 years old with active or convalescent COVID-19.

CDR3 DNA sequence: TGCGCCAGCAGCTCTAGAGAAGAGGGCTACACCTTC. It translates to CASSSREEGYTF. The chain links TRBV5-1 to TRBJ1-2; D not certain. Germline-derived CDR1 and CDR2 are SGHRS and YFSETQ. V lost 3 bases, J lost 8 bases, and 11 bases lay in between. The CDR3 covers 12 residues. Using reference TRBV5-1 and TRBJ1-2 for the parts outside the CDR3, the full variable domain is KAGVTQTPRYLIKTRGQQVTLSCSPISGHRSVSWYQQTPGQGLQFLFEYFSETQRNKGNFPGRFSGRQFSNSRSEMNVSTLELGDSALYLCASSSREEGYTFGSGTRLTVV.

This rearrangement joins TRBV11-2 to TRBJ2-1, with D unresolved. The ends were cut back, 3 bases at V and 8 bases at J, with 5 bases in the middle. CDR3 length: 11 residues. The germline CDR1 and CDR2 sequences are SGHAT and FQNNGV. The CDR3 sequence is CASSFSYEQFF. The CDR3 region has the DNA TGTGCCAGCAGCTTTAGCTATGAGCAGTTCTTC.

This chain uses TRBV18 with TRBJ2-2; TRBD1 agrees at 8 bases. The CDR3 covers 14 residues. Trimming removed 5 bases from V and 6 bases from J; junction bases left unmatched: 5. The V gene's germline CDR1 is KGHSH and CDR2 LQKENI. The CDR3 sequence is CASSSTGVAGELFF. In DNA, the CDR3 is TGTGCCAGCTCATCGACAGGGGTGGCCGGGGAGCTGTTTTTT. Full variable domain (missing parts from reference TRBV18 and TRBJ2-2): NAGVMQNPRHLVRRRGQEARLRCSPMKGHSHVYWYRQLPEEGLKFMVYLQKENIIDESGMPKERFSAEFPKEGPSILRIQQVVRGDSAAYFCASSSTGVAGELFFGEGSRLTVL.